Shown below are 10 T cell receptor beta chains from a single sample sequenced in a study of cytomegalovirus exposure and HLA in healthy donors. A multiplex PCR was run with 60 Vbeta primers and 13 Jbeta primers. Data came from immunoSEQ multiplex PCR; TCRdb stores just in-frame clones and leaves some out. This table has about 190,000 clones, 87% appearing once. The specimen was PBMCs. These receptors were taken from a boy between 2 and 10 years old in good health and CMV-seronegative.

The CDR3: CASRRRGEETQYF. The CDR3 DNA is TGTGCCAGCAGACGTCGGGGGGAAGAGACCCAGTACTTC. V usage is TRBV28 and J usage is TRBJ2-5; 7 bases are a match to TRBD2. Germline V lookup: CDR1 MDHEN, CDR2 SYDVKM. CDR3 length: 13 residues. V lost 6 bases to trimming and J lost 3 bases; unmatched junction nucleotides: 4.

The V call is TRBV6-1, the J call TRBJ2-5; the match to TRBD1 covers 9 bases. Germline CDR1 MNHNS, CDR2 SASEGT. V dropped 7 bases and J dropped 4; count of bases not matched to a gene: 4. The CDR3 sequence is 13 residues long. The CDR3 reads CASTNRGRETQYF. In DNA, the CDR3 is TGTGCCAGCACAAACAGGGGGCGAGAGACCCAGTACTTC.

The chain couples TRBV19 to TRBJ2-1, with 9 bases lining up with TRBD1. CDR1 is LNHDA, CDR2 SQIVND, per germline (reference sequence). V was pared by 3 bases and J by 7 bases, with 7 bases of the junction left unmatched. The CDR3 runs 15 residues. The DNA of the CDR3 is TGTGCCAGTAGTATGGGACAGGGACAGGTAAATGAGCAGTTCTTC. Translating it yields CASSMGQGQVNEQFF. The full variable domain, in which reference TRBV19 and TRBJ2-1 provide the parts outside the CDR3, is DGGITQSPKYLFRKEGQNVTLSCEQNLNHDAMYWYRQDPGQGLRLIYYSQIVNDFQKGDIAEGYSVSREKKESFPLTVTSAQKNPTAFYLCASSMGQGQVNEQFFGPGTRLTVL.

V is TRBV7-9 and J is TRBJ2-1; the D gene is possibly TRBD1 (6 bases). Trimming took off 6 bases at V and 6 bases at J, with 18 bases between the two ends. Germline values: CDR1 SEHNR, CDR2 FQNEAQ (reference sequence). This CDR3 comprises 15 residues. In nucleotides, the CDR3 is TGTGCCAGCAGGGCCCCAGGGGCCCCCGGCAATGAGCAGTTCTTC. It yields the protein CASRAPGAPGNEQFF.

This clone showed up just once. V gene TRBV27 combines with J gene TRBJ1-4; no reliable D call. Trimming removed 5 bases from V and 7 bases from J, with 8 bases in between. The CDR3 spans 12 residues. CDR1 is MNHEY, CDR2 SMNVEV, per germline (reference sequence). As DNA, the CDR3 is TGTGCCAGCAGTCCCCGGGGTGAAAAACTGTTTTTT. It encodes CASSPRGEKLFF.

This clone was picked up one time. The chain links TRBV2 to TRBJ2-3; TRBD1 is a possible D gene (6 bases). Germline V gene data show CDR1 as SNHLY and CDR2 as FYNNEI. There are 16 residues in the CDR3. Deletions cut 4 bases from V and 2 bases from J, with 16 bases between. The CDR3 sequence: CASSGERGSPTDTQYF. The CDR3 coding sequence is TGTGCCAGCAGTGGTGAAAGGGGGTCCCCCACAGATACGCAGTATTTT.

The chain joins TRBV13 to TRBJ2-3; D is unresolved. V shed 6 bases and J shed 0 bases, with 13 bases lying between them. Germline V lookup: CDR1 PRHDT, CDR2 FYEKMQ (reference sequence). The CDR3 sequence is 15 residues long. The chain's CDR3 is CASSSTQISTDTQYF. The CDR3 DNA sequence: TGTGCCAGCAGTTCCACGCAGATTAGCACAGATACGCAGTATTTT.

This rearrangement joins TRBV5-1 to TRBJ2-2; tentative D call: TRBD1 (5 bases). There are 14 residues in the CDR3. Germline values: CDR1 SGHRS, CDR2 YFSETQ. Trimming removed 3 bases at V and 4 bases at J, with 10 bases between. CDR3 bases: TGCGCCAGCAGCTACCAGGGCCCCACCGGGGAGCTGTTTTTT. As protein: CASSYQGPTGELFF.

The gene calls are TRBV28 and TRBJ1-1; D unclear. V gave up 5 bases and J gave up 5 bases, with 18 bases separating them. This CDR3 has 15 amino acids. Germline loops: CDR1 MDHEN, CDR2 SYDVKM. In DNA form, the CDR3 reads TGTGCCAGCAGTACCATGGGAGGGAGGTGGACTGAAGCTTTCTTT. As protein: CASSTMGGRWTEAFF.

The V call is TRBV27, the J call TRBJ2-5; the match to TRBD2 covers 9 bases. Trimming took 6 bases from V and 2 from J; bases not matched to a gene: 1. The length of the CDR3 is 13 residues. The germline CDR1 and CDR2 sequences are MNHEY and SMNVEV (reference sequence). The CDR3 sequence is CASRAGGQETQYF. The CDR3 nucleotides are TGTGCCAGCAGAGCGGGAGGACAAGAGACCCAGTACTTC.